Shown below are 27 T cell receptor beta chains from a single sample sequenced in a study of beta chain features in type 1 diabetes. Their specific antigens are unknown. Findings of the study overall: All four CD4+ subsets of Type 1 diabetes patients contained TCRB CDR3s that were moderately but significantly shorter.

Investigators reverse transcribed all isolated RNA, so they sequenced expressed TCRB transcripts. Sequencing was performed with immunoSEQ multiplex PCR; in TCRdb, only in-frame clones are kept and a portion is missing. The sample carries over 25,000 clones, approximately 55% recorded once. Sequenced material: Tregs from blood. These receptor sequences come from a woman aged 18-30 years with type 1 diabetes.

This clone was detected once. CDR3 amino acids: CASTLQGIQPQHF. CDR3 DNA: TGTGCCAGCACCTTACAGGGCATTCAGCCCCAGCATTTT. The chain carries TRBV27 and TRBJ1-5; tentative D call: TRBD1 (6 bases). This CDR3 region has 13 residues. V was trimmed by 7 bases and J by 6 bases, leaving 13 bases between them. In germline, CDR1 is MNHEY, CDR2 SMNVEV (reference sequence).

The genes are TRBV30 and TRBJ2-1; D is possibly TRBD2 (6 bases). The CDR3 sequence is 16 residues long. Per the germline V gene, CDR1 is GTSNPN and CDR2 is SVGIG (reference sequence). The V and J ends lost 2 bases and 6 bases respectively, with 20 bases between them. CDR3 nucleotides: TGTGCCTGGAGTTACCCCAAGCGGGCCGGCGGCAATGAGCAGTTCTTC. This gives the protein CAWSYPKRAGGNEQFF.

This sequence joins TRBV7-2 and TRBJ2-2, with TRBD1 as a possible D gene (5 bases). From germline, CDR1 is SGHTA and CDR2 FQGNSA. The CDR3 covers 14 residues. Trimming shortened V by 4 bases and J by 5 bases, and 11 bases separated the two germline ends. The CDR3 protein is CASSSQKGTGELFF. The CDR3 DNA reads TGTGCCAGCAGCTCCCAAAAGGGGACCGGGGAGCTGTTTTTT.

The chain couples TRBV10-3 to TRBJ1-3; D is possibly TRBD1 (6 bases). The CDR3 extends over 14 amino acids. V dropped 8 bases and J dropped 0 bases, with 11 bases sitting between them. Germline V gene lookup returns CDR1 ENHRY and CDR2 SYGVKD. The CDR3 DNA reads TGTGCCATCGGGACACCCAGCTCTGGAAACACCATATATTTT. This gives the protein CAIGTPSSGNTIYF.

The chain joins TRBV2 to TRBJ1-5; 8 positions match TRBD1. This CDR3 contains 14 residues. Germline V gene data show CDR1 as SNHLY and CDR2 as FYNNEI. The junction had 6 bases not matched to a gene; V was cut back by 4 bases and J by 7 bases. The CDR3 nucleotides read TGTGCCAGCAGTGCAGGACAGGGTCACCAGCCCCAGCATTTT. Protein: CASSAGQGHQPQHF. Variable domain in full (rest from reference TRBV2 and TRBJ1-5): EPEVTQTPSHQVTQMGQEVILRCVPISNHLYFYWYRQILGQKVEFLVSFYNNEISEKSEIFDDQFSVERPDGSNFTLKIRSTKLEDSAMYFCASSAGQGHQPQHFGDGTRLSIL.

This clone has just one count. The CDR3 bases are TGTGCCAGCTCATCAGACAGTAGCTATGGCTACACCTTC. It translates to CASSSDSSYGYTF. The rearrangement joins TRBV18 to TRBJ1-2; D is perhaps TRBD1 (5 bases). This CDR3 comprises 13 residues. With 5 bases removed from V and 4 bases from J, the gap between germline ends came to 11 bases. Germline lookup yields CDR1 KGHSH and CDR2 LQKENI. Using reference TRBV18 and TRBJ1-2 for the parts outside the CDR3, the full variable domain is NAGVMQNPRHLVRRRGQEARLRCSPMKGHSHVYWYRQLPEEGLKFMVYLQKENIIDESGMPKERFSAEFPKEGPSILRIQQVVRGDSAAYFCASSSDSSYGYTFGSGTRLTVV.

The table lists this clone with a few counts. The V and J genes are TRBV28 and TRBJ2-1; 10 nucleotides match TRBD1. The CDR3 loop spans 15 amino acids. After removal of 5 bases from V and 7 bases from J, the junction contained 8 bases not matched to a gene. The V gene's germline CDR1 is MDHEN and CDR2 SYDVKM. The CDR3 protein is CASSLPGQGPNEQFF. The CDR3 DNA follows: TGTGCCAGCAGTCTCCCGGGACAGGGGCCTAATGAGCAGTTCTTC.

A note on this clone: The sample has other DNA sequences that encode this CDR3 too. The rearrangement links TRBV10-3 to TRBJ1-5; TRBD1 is a possible D gene (5 bases). Germline V gene data show CDR1 as ENHRY and CDR2 as SYGVKD. Trimming pared 8 bases from V and 0 bases from J, leaving 14 bases between. CDR3 length equals 15 residues. The CDR3 region has the DNA TGTGCCATCGGAGGGGATCACAGTAGCAATCAGCCCCAGCATTTT. Protein sequence: CAIGGDHSSNQPQHF.

Only a few counts were recorded for this clone. The genes are TRBV5-6 and TRBJ2-1, with 7 bases fitting TRBD2. Germline CDR1 is SGHDT and CDR2 is YYEEEE. V dropped 4 bases and J dropped 0; count of bases not matched to a gene: 7. This CDR3 has 16 amino acids. The CDR3 DNA reads as TGTGCCAGCAGCCTAGCGGTCAGGAGCTCCTACAATGAGCAGTTCTTC. Residues: CASSLAVRSSYNEQFF.

The chain employs TRBV27 and TRBJ2-7; TRBD2 matches at 11 bases. The CDR3 is made up of 15 amino acids. Germline V gives CDR1 MNHEY, CDR2 SMNVEV (reference sequence). J was trimmed by 1 base and V by 8 bases; bases with no gene match: 7. The CDR3 DNA follows: TGTGCCAGCGGGAGACTAGCGGGAAGGTCCTACGAGCAGTACTTC. The encoded protein is CASGRLAGRSYEQYF.

In this sample, this clone turned up a few times. The chain carries TRBV2 and TRBJ1-4; 10 positions match TRBD1. V was pared by 6 bases and J by 10 bases, with 11 bases of the junction left unmatched. Germline CDR1 SNHLY, CDR2 FYNNEI. The CDR3 loop spans 15 amino acids. The CDR3 loop is CASRDSGTGATKLFF. The CDR3 bases are TGTGCCAGCAGGGACTCCGGGACAGGGGCGACAAAACTGTTTTTT.

The chain carries TRBV18 and TRBJ2-3; D is undetermined. CDR1 KGHSH and CDR2 LQKENI come from the germline V gene. V was pared by 8 bases and J by 5 bases, with 8 bases between. This CDR3 contains 11 residues. The CDR3 reads CASATQDTQYF. In DNA form, the CDR3 reads TGTGCCAGCGCGACACAAGATACGCAGTATTTT.

The V gene is TRBV15, the J gene TRBJ2-1; 9 bases agree with TRBD1. The CDR3 runs to 15 residues. The germline CDR1 and CDR2 sequences are LNHNV and YYDKDF (reference sequence). V lost 1 base, J lost 7 bases, and 5 bases stayed unmatched. CDR3 bases: TGTGCCACCAGCAGAGCCGGGACAGGGCGTAATGAGCAGTTCTTC. Residues: CATSRAGTGRNEQFF. The full variable domain, with the rest looked up from reference TRBV15 and TRBJ2-1, is DAMVIQNPRYQVTQFGKPVTLSCSQTLNHNVMYWYQQKSSQAPKLLFHYYDKDFNNEADTPDNFQSRRPNTSFCFLDIRSPGLGDTAMYLCATSRAGTGRNEQFFGPGTRLTVL.

The table lists this clone with a few counts. The V call is TRBV27, the J call TRBJ1-6; D is possibly TRBD1 (6 bases). The CDR3 contains 15 residues. CDR1 and CDR2 from the germline V gene are MNHEY and SMNVEV (reference sequence). V lost 6 bases, J lost 4 bases, and 13 bases lay in between. For the CDR3, the DNA is TGTGCCAGCAGCTCTAATACAGGGTATAATTCACCCCTCCACTTT. Encoded protein: CASSSNTGYNSPLHF.

The chain employs TRBV28 and TRBJ2-6, with no clear D. The CDR3 sequence is 14 residues long. Germline V CDR1 and CDR2: MDHEN, SYDVKM. The V gene lost 6 bases and the J gene lost 2 bases, with 8 bases spanning the gap. The CDR3 region has the DNA TGTGCCAGCAGCTCCCCTCCTGGGGCCAACGTCCTGACTTTC. It specifies CASSSPPGANVLTF.

The rearrangement uses TRBV27 and TRBJ2-3, with TRBD2 matching 8 bases. The CDR3 contains 18 residues. The germline V gene encodes CDR1 MNHEY and CDR2 SMNVEV (reference sequence). V trimming: 0 bases; J trimming: 1 base; junction bases outside the gene matches: 9. The chain's CDR3 is CASSLSFFSGTGTDTQYF. For the CDR3, the DNA is TGTGCCAGCAGTTTATCCTTCTTTAGCGGGACGGGCACAGATACGCAGTATTTT.

CDR3 nucleotide sequence: TGCGCCAGCAGCTTGGTGCCGGGAGCAGATACGCAGTATTTT. As protein: CASSLVPGADTQYF. The rearrangement uses TRBV5-1 and TRBJ2-3, with D tentatively TRBD2 (6 bases). Germline assignment: CDR1 SGHRS and CDR2 YFSETQ. The CDR3 consists of 14 residues. Trimming removed 0 bases at V and 4 bases at J, with 9 bases between.

The V gene is TRBV7-9, the J gene TRBJ2-3, with a weak D call TRBD1 (7 bases). The length of the CDR3 is 14 residues. Trimming took off 6 bases at V and 5 bases at J, with 15 bases between the two ends. Per germline, CDR1 SEHNR and CDR2 FQNEAQ (reference sequence). The DNA for the CDR3 is TGTGCCAGCAGTTCCCAGGGGGGAAGAGATACGCAGTATTTT. Its translation: CASSSQGGRDTQYF.

V gene TRBV5-1 combines with J gene TRBJ1-2; possible D gene TRBD1, 6 bases. Germline assignment: CDR1 SGHRS and CDR2 YFSETQ. V dropped 0 bases and J dropped 5 bases, with 20 bases sitting between them. The CDR3 totals 17 residues. Written as DNA, the CDR3 is TGCGCCAGCAGCTTGGACACAGGGACCCCGGGACGGTATGGCTACACCTTC. Translation: CASSLDTGTPGRYGYTF. The whole variable domain, filled in from reference TRBV5-1 and TRBJ1-2, reads KAGVTQTPRYLIKTRGQQVTLSCSPISGHRSVSWYQQTPGQGLQFLFEYFSETQRNKGNFPGRFSGRQFSNSRSEMNVSTLELGDSALYLCASSLDTGTPGRYGYTFGSGTRLTVV.

This clone came up a few times. This chain uses TRBV7-2 with TRBJ1-2; tentatively, D is TRBD1 (5 bases). CDR1 is SGHTA and CDR2 is FQGNSA in the germline V gene. Trimming took 8 bases from V and 5 from J, leaving 9 bases between them. CDR3 length equals 11 residues. DNA for the CDR3: TGTGCCAGCGGTCGGGGGTATGGCTACACCTTC. It codes for CASGRGYGYTF. The full variable domain, completed using reference TRBV7-2 and TRBJ1-2, is GAGVSQSPSNKVTEKGKDVELRCDPISGHTALYWYRQSLGQGLEFLIYFQGNSAPDKSGLPSDRFSAERTGGSVSTLTIQRTQQEDSAVYLCASGRGYGYTFGSGTRLTVV.

This clone was detected once. The rearrangement joins TRBV20-1 to TRBJ1-5, with no clear D. V was clipped by 5 bases and J by 9 bases, with 11 bases between them. CDR3 size: 11 residues. The germline V gene encodes CDR1 DFQATT and CDR2 SNEGSKA (reference sequence). The CDR3 DNA reads as TGCAGTGCTGTGAGTTACGGGCCCCAGCATTTT. It specifies CSAVSYGPQHF.

The V gene is TRBV5-1, the J gene TRBJ2-1; 12 positions agree with TRBD2. Germline values: CDR1 SGHRS, CDR2 YFSETQ. After removal of 0 bases from V and 7 bases from J, the junction contained 8 bases not matched to a gene. The CDR3 is made up of 17 amino acids. The CDR3 is CASSLESSGRGSNEQFF. In DNA, the CDR3 is TGCGCCAGCAGCTTGGAGTCTAGCGGGAGGGGTAGTAATGAGCAGTTCTTC.

The CDR3 DNA is TGTGCCTGGAGTTGGGGCTGGGGCAACACCGGGGAGCTGTTTTTT. Residues: CAWSWGWGNTGELFF. This chain uses TRBV30 with TRBJ2-2, with D possibly matching TRBD1 (5 bases). Trimming cost V 2 bases and J 2 bases, with 12 bases left between them. This CDR3 contains 15 residues. Per germline, CDR1 GTSNPN and CDR2 SVGIG (reference sequence).

The rearrangement links TRBV9 to TRBJ2-3, with a possible D match to TRBD2 (6 bases). Germline CDR1 SGDLS, CDR2 YYNGEE. The CDR3 sequence is 14 residues long. Trimming took off 0 bases at V and 3 bases at J, with 8 bases between the two ends. This chain's CDR3 is CASSVAGETDTQYF. CDR3 nucleotides: TGTGCCAGCAGCGTAGCGGGAGAGACAGATACGCAGTATTTT.

This clone appeared a few times. The gene calls are TRBV29-1 and TRBJ2-1, with D possibly being TRBD1 (7 bases). The germline V and J ends were trimmed by 6 bases and 7 bases, with 16 bases remaining between them. CDR3 length equals 13 residues. CDR1 is SQVTM, CDR2 ANQGSEA, per germline. In DNA, the CDR3 is TGCAGCGTCCGAGCAGGGGGGAGGAATGAGCAGTTCTTC. This translates into CSVRAGGRNEQFF.

This clone was recorded only once. The chain couples TRBV19 to TRBJ1-5; 8 nucleotides align to TRBD1. V shed 5 bases, J shed 0 bases, and the junction held 3 bases outside the gene matches. The CDR3 runs 15 residues. Germline lookup yields CDR1 LNHDA and CDR2 SQIVND (reference sequence). As DNA, the CDR3 is TGTGCCAGTAGTGGACAGGGATATAGCAATCAGCCCCAGCATTTT. Translation gives CASSGQGYSNQPQHF.

The DNA for the CDR3 is TGTGCCAGCAGCCAGAGGACAGCTTATGGCTACACCTTC. It specifies CASSQRTAYGYTF. The chain has TRBV14 and TRBJ1-2, with D perhaps matching TRBD1 (6 bases). V was cut by 3 bases and J by 5 bases, with 10 bases left in between. The CDR3 spans 13 residues. Germline V CDR1 and CDR2: SGHDN, FVKESK.